The following is a T cell receptor beta chain sequence with its context. This record belongs to a study of identical twins. Template switching supplied a universal primer site; unique molecular identifiers were carried on the cDNA. MiXCR was run by TCRdb on the 5' RACE reads, yielding one entry per CDR3 protein. Of about 890,000 distinct CDR3 sequences listed, roughly 12% are singletons. This CDR3 is built from 15 residues. CDR1 is DFQATT, CDR2 SNEGSKA, per germline (reference sequence). Trimming left V 0 bases short and J 2 bases short, with 12 bases between. This sample was shared with a second study, whose subject was yellow fever vaccine responses in identical twins.

V usage is TRBV20-1 and J usage is TRBJ2-3; D might be TRBD1 or TRBD2, each matching 6 bases. The sequence was collected from a woman aged 18-35 years in good health. The sample consisted of PBMCs. The CDR3 coding sequence is TGCAGTGCTAGAGATGGAGGGGGGTCCACAGATACGCAGTATTTT. Its translation is CSARDGGGSTDTQYF.